The 15 T cell receptor beta chains below were found in one sample sequenced in a study of CD8+ T cells in alopecia areata. cDNA prepared by RNA extraction and subsequent reverse transcription served as the template for sequencing. TCRdb's table, derived via immunoSEQ multiplex PCR, lists solely in-frame clones and lacks some. There are 3,000 or so clones in the sample, none observed a single time. The sample consisted of lesional skin. These receptors were collected from a C3H/HeJ mouse with alopecia areata. The mouse line has the MHC haplotype H2-k.

In regard to this clone: A far more abundant clone sits one base away, making this likely a read error. Gene labels here are mouse ones. The CDR3 extends 4 residues past the end of the read, so its final part is completed from the germline J gene. The sample carries other DNA sequences with the same CDR3. The chain combines TRBV1 with TRBJ2-7; TRBD2 aligns across 7 bases. Losses at the gene ends were 4 bases for V and 0 bases for J; bases not matched to a gene: 6. This CDR3 spans 15 amino acids. Germline CDR1 is NSQYPW and CDR2 is LRSPGD (reference sequence). Here the CDR3 reads CTCSGYWGASYEQYF. Incomplete CDR3 DNA: TGCACCTGCAGTGGGTACTGGGGCGCCTCCTAT.

By share, this clone ranks as medium-sized. Gene names denote mouse genes. With the read ending 4 residues before the CDR3 end, the germline J gene is used to fill in that end. The V and J genes are TRBV19 and TRBJ2-1; 9 bases map to TRBD2. CDR1 FNHDT and CDR2 SITEND come from the germline V gene (reference sequence). CDR3 size: 18 residues. Losses at the gene ends were 1 base for V and 0 bases for J; bases not matched to a gene: 8. CDR3 bases read: TGTGCCAGCAGTATATTGGACTGGGGTCCTTATAACTATGCT. This encodes CASSILDWGPYNYA. The full CDR3 is CASSILDWGPYNYAEQFF. Full variable domain (remainder filled in from reference TRBV19 and TRBJ2-1): GGIITQTPKFLIGQEGQKLTLKCQQNFNHDTMYWYRQDSGKGLRLIYYSITENDLQKGDLSEGYDASREKKSSFSLTVTSAQKNEMAVFLCASSILDWGPYNYAEQFFGPGTRLTVL.

This clone was observed at least ten times. Mouse names are used for the genes. The CDR3 end lies 4 residues beyond the end of the read and is filled in from the germline J gene. This chain links TRBV17 with TRBJ1-2; TRBD1 aligns across 9 bases. Germline V gene lookup returns CDR1 MNHDT and CDR2 YYDKIL. The trim removed 5 bases at V and 4 bases at J, leaving 5 bases unmatched. This CDR3 contains 14 residues. The covered CDR3 bases are TGTGCTAGCAGTCCACAGGGGGCCGGCTCC. It specifies CASSPQGAGS. The complete CDR3 sequence is CASSPQGAGSDYTF.

This clone came up a few times. The gene names here belong to mouse. The read ends 4 residues early relative to the CDR3; the germline J gene fills the gap. The genes are TRBV14 and TRBJ2-3; 12 bases are a match to TRBD2. The CDR3 is 15 amino acids. The junction had 2 bases not matched to a gene; V was cut back by 5 bases and J by 1 base. Germline-derived CDR1 and CDR2 are SGHDT and FRDEAV. CDR3 residues: CASSGTGGRAETLYF. The CDR3 DNA, read in part, is TGTGCCAGCAGCGGGACTGGGGGGCGTGCAGAA.

On this clone: The gene names given are mouse names. The CDR3 reads CASSTDRANSDYTF. The sequenced CDR3 bases are TGTGCCAGCAGCACGGACAGAGCAAACTCC. The rearrangement joins TRBV4 to TRBJ1-2, with D possibly TRBD1 on 6 matching bases. The CDR3 is cut off 4 residues early in the read; its end comes from the germline J gene. Germline V gene data show CDR1 as LGHDT and CDR2 as YNNKQL (reference sequence). Trimming took off 5 bases at V and 0 bases at J, with 10 bases between the two ends. The CDR3 has 14 residues. The whole variable domain, remainder taken from reference TRBV4 and TRBJ1-2, is ETAVFQTPNYHVTQVGNEVSFNCKQTLGHDTMYWYKQDSKKLLKIMFSYNNKQLIVNETVPRRFSPQSSDKAHLNLRIKSVEPEDSAVYLCASSTDRANSDYTFGSGTRLLVI.

By share of the sample, this clone is hyperexpanded. The genes and germline here are from mouse. Read coverage stops 4 residues before the CDR3 terminus; the germline J gene supplies the remainder. V gene TRBV1 combines with J gene TRBJ2-7, with 10 bases fitting TRBD2. Trimming at V came to 0 bases and at J to 0 bases, leaving 11 bases not matched to a gene. The CDR3 length is 19 residues. Germline loops: CDR1 NSQYPW, CDR2 LRSPGD (reference sequence). CDR3 DNA (partial): TGCACCTGCAGTGCAGATCCGGACTGGGGGTTAAAAAGCTCCTAT. Protein: CTCSADPDWGLKSSY. The full CDR3 is CTCSADPDWGLKSSYEQYF.

This clone was recorded at least ten times. The protein TCRdb lists differs from the translation of the DNA at residue 14; the protein given here is translated from the DNA itself. The germline and genes are mouse ones. The read comes to an end 3 residues before the CDR3 does, leaving the germline J gene to fill in the end. The rearrangement links TRBV13-1 to TRBJ1-3, with TRBD1 identical over 9 bases. V shed 1 base and J 0 bases; nucleotides not matched to a gene: 5. The length of the CDR3 is 17 residues. In germline, CDR1 is NSHNY, CDR2 SYGAGN. CDR3 in amino acids: CASSDRDRDTSGNTLYF. The covered CDR3 bases are TGTGCCAGCAGTGATCGGGACAGGGATACTTCTGGAAATACG.

This clone is deemed medium-sized. Gene names are mouse gene names. The read ends 4 residues early relative to the CDR3; the germline J gene fills the gap. The chain combines TRBV19 with TRBJ2-5, with 8 bases identical to TRBD1. From germline, CDR1 is FNHDT and CDR2 SITEND (reference sequence). The CDR3 consists of 13 residues. CDR3 residues: CASSYTGGDTQYF. The CDR3 bases that were read are TGTGCCAGCAGTTATACAGGGGGAGAC.

The table lists this clone with many counts. Mouse gene names and germline throughout. The sequenced fragment ends 4 residues before the CDR3 boundary, so the rest is inferred from the germline J gene. The chain recombines TRBV13-2 with TRBJ2-2, with TRBD1 as a possible D gene (6 bases). V lost 2 bases to trimming and J lost 1 base, with 6 bases between them. This CDR3 spans 14 amino acids. Germline loops: CDR1 NNHNN, CDR2 SYGAGS (reference sequence). Here the CDR3 reads CASGDRGNTGQLYF. CDR3 DNA (partial): TGTGCCAGCGGTGACAGGGGAAACACCGGG.

This clone showed up many times. Gene names are mouse gene names. The read ends 4 residues shy of where the CDR3 ends; the end is completed using the germline J gene. The chain is built from TRBV31 and TRBJ2-4, with 7 bases aligning to TRBD2. CDR1 and CDR2 from the germline V gene are GKSSPN and SITVG. This CDR3 is 13 amino acids long. CDR3 DNA, as far as it was read: TGTGCCTGGAGTCTCGGACTGGAAAAC. Protein: CAWSLGLEN. The full CDR3 protein is CAWSLGLENTLYF.

In this sample, this clone turned up many times. Germline and genes: mouse. The read comes to an end 4 residues before the CDR3 does, leaving the germline J gene to fill in the end. The chain joins TRBV13-2 to TRBJ2-3; 9 nucleotides line up with TRBD2. The trim removed 0 bases at V and 1 base at J, leaving 3 bases unmatched. Germline V lookup: CDR1 NNHNN, CDR2 SYGAGS (reference sequence). CDR3 length: 16 amino acids. CDR3: CASGDVGGRGAETLYF. The sequenced part of the CDR3 DNA is TGTGCCAGCGGTGATGTGGGGGGGCGCGGTGCAGAA.

In regard to this clone: Genes and germline are mouse. CDR3 DNA (partial): TGTGCCAGCGGTGGCGGGACAACTAGTGCAGAA. Translating gives CASGGGTTSAE. The CDR3 as a whole reads CASGGGTTSAETLYF. This rearrangement joins TRBV13-1 to TRBJ2-3; TRBD1 might be the D (6 bases). The read finishes 4 residues shy of the CDR3 end, and the germline J gene is used to complete it. CDR3 size: 15 residues. Germline CDR1 reads NSHNY; CDR2 reads SYGAGN. V lost 7 bases, J lost 0 bases, and 15 bases lay in between.

This clone was counted many times. Each gene name is a mouse one. The read halts 4 residues ahead of the CDR3 end, with the missing end drawn from the germline J gene. This chain connects TRBV31 to TRBJ1-2; TRBD1 agrees at 9 bases. Germline V gives CDR1 GKSSPN, CDR2 SITVG. The CDR3 spans 16 residues. J gave up 3 bases and V 1 base, and 9 bases lay outside the gene matches. The sequenced part of the CDR3 DNA is TGTGCCTGGAGTCCCCGGGACAGGGCCGAGGACTCC. Amino acid sequence: CAWSPRDRAEDS. The full-length CDR3 reads as CAWSPRDRAEDSDYTF.

This clone was counted at least ten times. Genes here carry mouse names. The read gets to within 4 residues of the CDR3 end, and the germline J gene fills in the rest. This chain joins TRBV13-3 and TRBJ2-7; weak D call: TRBD1 (5 bases). CDR3 length: 14 amino acids. Between the trimmed V and J ends, which lost 1 base and 0 bases, there was a span of 8 bases. CDR1 is NNHDY, CDR2 SYVADS, per germline. This CDR3 is CASSDWTYSYEQYF. Incomplete CDR3 DNA: TGTGCCAGCAGTGATTGGACATACTCCTAT.

As concerns this clone: One end of the junction fails to match germline, which may point to a read error. Mouse gene names and germline throughout. The read ends 4 residues early relative to the CDR3; the germline J gene fills the gap. The rearrangement uses TRBV13-1 and TRBJ1-1, with D unclear. The CDR3 length is 13 residues. The germline gives CDR1 NSHNY, CDR2 SYGAGN. CDR3: CASGETANTEVFF. The DNA read from the CDR3 is TGTGCCAGCGGTGAAACAGCAAACACA.